This entry lists 10 T cell receptor beta chains sequenced from one sample in a study of control samples from healthy donors and cancer patients. This table comes from immunoSEQ multiplex PCR, and its TCRdb copy is limited to in-frame clones, with some not included. The data hold about 140,000 clones, with roughly nine tenths observed a single time. The sequenced material came from blood. These receptor sequences come from a man in his late teens or twenties in good health.

The sample holds one count of this clone. The V gene is TRBV7-9, the J gene TRBJ1-2, with D perhaps TRBD1 (6 bases). Germline V gene lookup returns CDR1 SEHNR and CDR2 FQNEAQ (reference sequence). The CDR3 sequence is 16 residues long. V shed 4 bases and J shed 8 bases, with 23 bases lying between them. The CDR3 coding sequence is TGTGCCAGCAGCTCCCAACGGGGGGCACCTCCCGGCGGCTACACCTTC. It translates to CASSSQRGAPPGGYTF.

The chain employs TRBV3-1 (or the pseudogene TRBV3-2) and TRBJ2-1, with 9 nucleotides matching TRBD2. This CDR3 region has 15 residues. Germline CDR1 is LGHDT and CDR2 is YNNKEL (reference sequence). The V gene end was trimmed by 3 bases and the J gene end by 9 bases; junction bases not matched to a gene: 9. The CDR3 coding sequence is TGTGCCAGCAGCCAGGGCGGGGGGGCCGAGACTGAGCAGTTCTTC. This gives the protein CASSQGGGAETEQFF.

The chain links TRBV5-1 to TRBJ2-5; TRBD2 matches at 8 bases. The V and J ends lost 0 bases and 4 bases, in that order; junction bases with no gene match: 8. CDR3 size: 16 residues. Germline CDR1 reads SGHRS; CDR2 reads YFSETQ. The CDR3 here is CASSLDPLAGAETQYF. The DNA of the CDR3 is TGCGCCAGCAGCTTGGACCCCCTAGCGGGCGCAGAGACCCAGTACTTC.

V usage is TRBV10-3 and J usage is TRBJ2-3; tentatively, D is TRBD2 (5 bases). V was pared by 10 bases and J by 0 bases, with 11 bases between. The length of the CDR3 is 13 residues. In germline, CDR1 is ENHRY, CDR2 SYGVKD. CDR3: CATLEASTDTQYF. The CDR3 nucleotides are TGTGCCACCCTGGAGGCAAGCACAGATACGCAGTATTTT.

The chain employs TRBV27 and TRBJ2-7; perhaps TRBD2 as D (6 bases). The V and J ends lost 4 bases and 3 bases respectively, with 19 bases between them. The germline CDR1 and CDR2 sequences are MNHEY and SMNVEV (reference sequence). CDR3 length: 16 amino acids. CDR3 loop: CASSSFGTGTIYEQYF. The CDR3 coding sequence is TGTGCCAGCAGTTCTTTCGGGACTGGGACCATCTACGAGCAGTACTTC.

The rearrangement joins TRBV5-5 to TRBJ2-7; possibly TRBD1 for D (6 bases). Germline loops: CDR1 SGHKS, CDR2 YYEKEE (reference sequence). The CDR3 runs 14 residues. Between the trimmed V and J ends, which lost 0 bases and 2 bases, there was a span of 9 bases. The CDR3 is CASSLAGATYEQYF. CDR3 sequence (DNA): TGTGCCAGCAGCTTGGCAGGGGCGACCTACGAGCAGTACTTC.

This chain joins TRBV5-8 and TRBJ2-7, with a weak D call TRBD1 (5 bases). The V and J ends lost 4 bases and 1 base respectively, with 12 bases between them. The CDR3 contains 14 residues. Germline V CDR1 and CDR2: SGHTS, YDEGEE. CDR3 sequence (DNA): TGTGCCAGCAGCCTACAACAGGTTTCCTACGAGCAGTACTTC. Translated: CASSLQQVSYEQYF.

A single count supports this clone. The chain couples TRBV30 to TRBJ1-5; D call uncertain. The CDR3 consists of 14 residues. The germline gives CDR1 GTSNPN, CDR2 SVGIG (reference sequence). V dropped 2 bases and J dropped 1 base, with 9 bases sitting between them. The CDR3 bases are TGTGCCTGGAGTAGAGAGTCCAGCAATCAGCCCCAGCATTTT. The encoded protein is CAWSRESSNQPQHF. The complete variable domain, with remaining parts taken from reference TRBV30 and TRBJ1-5, reads SQTIHQWPATLVQPVGSPLSLECTVEGTSNPNLYWYRQAAGRGLQLLFYSVGIGQISSEVPQNLSASRPQDRQFILSSKKLLLSDSGFYLCAWSRESSNQPQHFGDGTRLSIL.

V gene TRBV28 combines with J gene TRBJ1-2, with 9 nucleotides matching TRBD1. The CDR3 is made up of 14 amino acids. CDR1 and CDR2 (germline): MDHEN, SYDVKM. Germline trimming cut 4 bases from V and 4 bases from J; bases unmatched to any gene: 4. Here the CDR3 reads CASSSGQGFYGYTF. The CDR3 region has the DNA TGTGCCAGCAGTTCGGGACAGGGATTCTATGGCTACACCTTC.

V gene TRBV9 combines with J gene TRBJ1-2; the D gene is possibly TRBD1 (5 bases). The CDR3 runs 13 residues. V lost 4 bases and J 5 bases, leaving 12 bases between the germline ends. CDR1 is SGDLS and CDR2 is YYNGEE in the germline V gene. The CDR3 DNA follows: TGTGCCAGCAGCAGGGGCCTTGAGTATGGCTACACCTTC. Its translation is CASSRGLEYGYTF. Combining the CDR3 with reference TRBV9 and TRBJ1-2 gives the whole variable domain DSGVTQTPKHLITATGQRVTLRCSPRSGDLSVYWYQQSLDQGLQFLIQYYNGEERAKGNILERFSAQQFPDLHSELNLSSLELGDSALYFCASSRGLEYGYTFGSGTRLTVV.